This TCR beta chain was retrieved from a study of blood T cell repertoires in COVID-19. Study summary: The United States, Italy and Spain supplied acute and convalescent COVID-19 samples.

Profiled with immunoSEQ multiplex PCR; TCRdb holds only in-frame clones, not every one. The sample has about 230,000 clones, approximately 80% seen once. Germline V gives CDR1 SGHVS, CDR2 FQNEAQ. Unmatched junction bases numbered 6, after V lost 0 bases and J lost 0 bases. The CDR3 contains 18 residues. V and J are TRBV7-8 and TRBJ1-5; 9 nucleotides align to TRBD1. The receptor comes from a middle-aged man with acute or convalescent COVID-19. Sample: peripheral blood. For the CDR3, the DNA is TGTGCCAGCAGCTTAGCGACAGGGGGGATTTATAGCAATCAGCCCCAGCATTTT. This codes for CASSLATGGIYSNQPQHF.